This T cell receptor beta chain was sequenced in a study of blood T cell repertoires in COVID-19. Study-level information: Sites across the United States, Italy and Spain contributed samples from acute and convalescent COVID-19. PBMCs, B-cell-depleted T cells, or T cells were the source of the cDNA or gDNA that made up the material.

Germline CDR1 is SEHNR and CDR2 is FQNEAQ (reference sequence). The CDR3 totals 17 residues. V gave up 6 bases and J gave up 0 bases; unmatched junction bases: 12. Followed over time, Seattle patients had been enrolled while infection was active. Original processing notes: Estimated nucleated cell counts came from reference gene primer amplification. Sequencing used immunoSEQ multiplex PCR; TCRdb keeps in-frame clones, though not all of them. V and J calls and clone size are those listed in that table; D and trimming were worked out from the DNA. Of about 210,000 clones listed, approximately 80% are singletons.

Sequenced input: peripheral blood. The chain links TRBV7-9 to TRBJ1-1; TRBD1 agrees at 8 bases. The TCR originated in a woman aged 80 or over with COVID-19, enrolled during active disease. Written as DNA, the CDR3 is TGTGCCAGCAGAAGCCTGGACAGGGTAGTTGTGAACACTGAAGCTTTCTTT. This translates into CASRSLDRVVVNTEAFF.